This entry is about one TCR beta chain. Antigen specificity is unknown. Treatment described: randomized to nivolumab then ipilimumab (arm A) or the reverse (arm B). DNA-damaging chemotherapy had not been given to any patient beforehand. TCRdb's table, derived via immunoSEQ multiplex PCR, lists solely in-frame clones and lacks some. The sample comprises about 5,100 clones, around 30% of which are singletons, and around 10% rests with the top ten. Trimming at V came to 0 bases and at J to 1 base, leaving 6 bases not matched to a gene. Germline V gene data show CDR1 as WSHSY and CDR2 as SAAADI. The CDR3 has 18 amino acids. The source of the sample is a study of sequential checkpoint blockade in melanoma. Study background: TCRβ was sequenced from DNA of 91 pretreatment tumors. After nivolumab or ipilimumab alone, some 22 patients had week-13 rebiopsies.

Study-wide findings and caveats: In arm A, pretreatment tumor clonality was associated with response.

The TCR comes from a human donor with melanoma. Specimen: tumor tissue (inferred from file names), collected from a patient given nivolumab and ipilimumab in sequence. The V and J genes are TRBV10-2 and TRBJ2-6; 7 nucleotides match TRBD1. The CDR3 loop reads CASSESRQGVSGANVLTF. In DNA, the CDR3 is TGCGCCAGCAGTGAGTCTCGGCAGGGGGTATCTGGGGCCAACGTCCTGACTTTC.